These 6 T cell receptor beta chains were sequenced from one sample in a study of blood T cell repertoires in acute mononucleosis. Time point in this sample: convalescence about 6 months (5-8 months) after acute presentation (visit 7). The table came from immunoSEQ multiplex PCR; TCRdb's copy has only in-frame clones and leaves some out. The profile covers 1,500 to 2,000 clones, with about 19% appearing a single time and 25% to 30% taken by the ten largest. Specimen: EBV YVL epitope tetramer+ CD8+ T cells sorted from PBMCs, collected during convalescence from infectious mononucleosis. The subset is: CD8 T cells binding a tetramer with EBV BRLF1 109-117 peptide (YVL-BR). These receptors were taken from a woman aged 18 to 35 with infectious mononucleosis caused by EBV.

This clone has just a few counts. The chain is built from TRBV9 and TRBJ2-2, with TRBD2 matching 8 bases. The CDR3 totals 17 residues. After removal of 0 bases from V and 4 bases from J, the junction contained 8 bases not matched to a gene. Germline V CDR1 and CDR2: SGDLS, YYNGEE. In nucleotides, the CDR3 is TGTGCCAGCAGCGTAGAAGTCGGGAGGGATTCCACCGGGGAGCTGTTTTTT. Translated, it gives CASSVEVGRDSTGELFF.

This clone was seen at least ten times. The genes are TRBV11-2 and TRBJ2-1, with 12 bases identical to TRBD2. Losses at the gene ends were 5 bases for V and 7 bases for J; bases not matched to a gene: 6. The germline CDR1 and CDR2 sequences are SGHAT and FQNNGV. The CDR3 length is 15 residues. The CDR3 loop reads CASSQLAGGLNEQFF. CDR3 bases: TGTGCCAGCAGCCAACTAGCGGGAGGTCTTAATGAGCAGTTCTTC.

A remark on this clone: The junction differs from germline at one of its ends, possibly a read error. The chain joins TRBV29-1 to TRBJ2-2; no definite D call. The CDR3 runs to 13 residues. Germline loops: CDR1 SQVTM, CDR2 ANQGSEA. CDR3 region: CSVVLVNTVELFF. The CDR3 DNA sequence: TGCAGCGTTGTCCTAGTGAACACCGTGGAGCTGTTTTTT.

V and J are TRBV7-3 and TRBJ2-1; D not certain. CDR1 SGHTA and CDR2 FQGTGA come from the germline V gene. Trimming removed 5 bases from V and 10 bases from J, with 3 bases in between. The CDR3 sequence is 9 residues long. The CDR3 reads CASSPEQFF. CDR3 nucleotide sequence: TGTGCCAGCAGCCCCGAGCAGTTCTTC.

This clone is medium-sized (0.01 to 0.1%) within its sample. The chain joins TRBV6-4 to TRBJ2-7; 7 bases fit TRBD2. This CDR3 spans 13 amino acids. CDR1 is MRHNA, CDR2 SNTAGT, per germline. V shed 6 bases and J 0 bases; nucleotides not matched to a gene: 2. The CDR3 reads CASSWTSSYEQYF. In DNA form, the CDR3 reads TGTGCCAGCAGCTGGACTAGCTCCTACGAGCAGTACTTC.

Of note for this clone: Only one base separates this from a far larger clonotype, so it likely reflects a read error. The CDR3: CASSLASGGAAGTQYF. CDR3 coding DNA: TGTGCCAGCAGCTTGGCTAGCGGGGGGGCCGCGGGGACCCAGTACTTC. The V gene is TRBV11-1, the J gene TRBJ2-5; the match to TRBD2 covers 12 bases. The CDR3 runs to 16 residues. The J segment lost 7 bases and the V segment lost 3 bases, leaving 9 bases of the junction unmatched. CDR1 is SGHAT, CDR2 FQDESV, per germline (reference sequence).